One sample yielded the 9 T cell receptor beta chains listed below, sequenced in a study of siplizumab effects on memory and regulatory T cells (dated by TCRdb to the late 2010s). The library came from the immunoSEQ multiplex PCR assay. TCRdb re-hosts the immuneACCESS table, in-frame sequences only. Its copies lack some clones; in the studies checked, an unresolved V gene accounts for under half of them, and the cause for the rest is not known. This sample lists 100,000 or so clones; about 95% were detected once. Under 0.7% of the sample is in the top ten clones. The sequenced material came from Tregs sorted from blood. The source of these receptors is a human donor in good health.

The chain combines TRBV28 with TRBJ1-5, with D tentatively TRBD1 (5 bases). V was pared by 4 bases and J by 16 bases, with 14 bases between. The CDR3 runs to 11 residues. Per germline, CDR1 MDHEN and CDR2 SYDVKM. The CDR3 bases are TGTGCCAGCAGTTCGACAGTCCGGAACCATTTT. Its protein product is CASSSTVRNHF.

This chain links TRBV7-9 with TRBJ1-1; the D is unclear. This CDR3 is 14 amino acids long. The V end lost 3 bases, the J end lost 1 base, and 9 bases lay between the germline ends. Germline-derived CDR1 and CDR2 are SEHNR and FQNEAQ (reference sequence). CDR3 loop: CASSFFQANTEAFF. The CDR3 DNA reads TGTGCCAGCAGCTTTTTTCAGGCGAACACTGAAGCTTTCTTT.

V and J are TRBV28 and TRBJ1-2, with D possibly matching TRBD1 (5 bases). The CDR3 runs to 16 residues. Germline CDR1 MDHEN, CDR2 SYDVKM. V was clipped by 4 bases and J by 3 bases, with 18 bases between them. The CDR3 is CASSSTPKGLYYGYTF. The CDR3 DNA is TGTGCCAGCAGTTCAACTCCTAAGGGACTCTACTATGGCTACACCTTC.

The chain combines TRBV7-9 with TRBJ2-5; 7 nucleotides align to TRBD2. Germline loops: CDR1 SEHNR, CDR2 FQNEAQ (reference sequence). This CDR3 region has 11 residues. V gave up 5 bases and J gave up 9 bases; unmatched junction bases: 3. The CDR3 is CASSLREAQYF. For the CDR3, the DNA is TGTGCCAGCAGCCTTCGGGAGGCCCAGTACTTC.

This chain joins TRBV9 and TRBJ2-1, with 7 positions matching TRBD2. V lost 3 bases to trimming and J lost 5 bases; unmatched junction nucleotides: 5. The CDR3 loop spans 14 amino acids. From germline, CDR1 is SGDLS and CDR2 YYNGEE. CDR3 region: CASSARLANNEQFF. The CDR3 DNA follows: TGTGCCAGCAGCGCGAGACTAGCTAACAATGAGCAGTTCTTC.

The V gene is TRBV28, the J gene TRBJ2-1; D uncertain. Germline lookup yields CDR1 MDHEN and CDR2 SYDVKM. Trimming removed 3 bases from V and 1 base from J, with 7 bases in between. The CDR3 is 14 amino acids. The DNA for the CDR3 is TGTGCCAGCAGTTTCCCGTATTCCTACAATGAGCAGTTCTTC. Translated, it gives CASSFPYSYNEQFF.

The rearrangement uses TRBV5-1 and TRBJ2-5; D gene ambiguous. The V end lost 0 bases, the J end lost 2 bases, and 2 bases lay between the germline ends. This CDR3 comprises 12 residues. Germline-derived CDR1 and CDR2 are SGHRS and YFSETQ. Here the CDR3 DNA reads TGCGCCAGCAGCTTGGGGCAAGAGACCCAGTACTTC. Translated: CASSLGQETQYF.

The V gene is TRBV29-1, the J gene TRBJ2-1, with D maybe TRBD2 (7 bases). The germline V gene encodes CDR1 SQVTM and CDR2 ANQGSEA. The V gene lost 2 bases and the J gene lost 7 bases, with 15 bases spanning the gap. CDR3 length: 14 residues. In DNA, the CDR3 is TGCAGCGTTGAATGGAGGGGGGGTACTAATGAGCAGTTCTTC. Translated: CSVEWRGGTNEQFF.

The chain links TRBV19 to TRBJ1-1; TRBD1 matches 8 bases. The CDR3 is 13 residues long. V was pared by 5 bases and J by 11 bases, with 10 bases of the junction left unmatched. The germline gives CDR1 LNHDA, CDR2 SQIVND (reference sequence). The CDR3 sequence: CASSFTQGADAFF. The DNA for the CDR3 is TGTGCCAGTAGTTTCACCCAGGGGGCAGACGCTTTCTTT.